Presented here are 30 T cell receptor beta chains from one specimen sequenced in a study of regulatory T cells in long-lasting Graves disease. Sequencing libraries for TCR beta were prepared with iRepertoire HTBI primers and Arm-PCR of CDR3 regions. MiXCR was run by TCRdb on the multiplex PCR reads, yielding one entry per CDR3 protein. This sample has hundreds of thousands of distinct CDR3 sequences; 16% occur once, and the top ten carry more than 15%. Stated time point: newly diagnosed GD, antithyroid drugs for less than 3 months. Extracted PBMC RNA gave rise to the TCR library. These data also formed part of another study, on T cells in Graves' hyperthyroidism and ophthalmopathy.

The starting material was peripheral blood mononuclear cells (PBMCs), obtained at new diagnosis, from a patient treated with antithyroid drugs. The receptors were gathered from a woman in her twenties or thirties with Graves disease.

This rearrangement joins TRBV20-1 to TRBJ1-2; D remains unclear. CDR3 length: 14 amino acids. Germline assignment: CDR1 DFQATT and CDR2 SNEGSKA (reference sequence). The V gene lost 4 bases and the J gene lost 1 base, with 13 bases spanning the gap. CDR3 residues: CSANVPSFNYGYTF. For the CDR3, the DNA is TGCAGTGCTAACGTCCCGTCGTTTAACTATGGCTACACCTTC.

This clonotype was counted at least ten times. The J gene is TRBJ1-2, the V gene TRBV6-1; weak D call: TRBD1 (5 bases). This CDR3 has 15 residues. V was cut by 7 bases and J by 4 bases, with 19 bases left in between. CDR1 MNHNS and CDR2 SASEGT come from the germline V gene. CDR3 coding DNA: TGTGCCAGCACCTTAAGAGGGGCTTCCGTCTATGGCTACACCTTC. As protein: CASTLRGASVYGYTF.

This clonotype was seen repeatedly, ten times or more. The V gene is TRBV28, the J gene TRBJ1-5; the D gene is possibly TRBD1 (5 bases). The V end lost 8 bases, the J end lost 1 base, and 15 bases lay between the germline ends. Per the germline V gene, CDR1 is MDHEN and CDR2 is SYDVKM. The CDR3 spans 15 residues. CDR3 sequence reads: CASGSGGESNQPQHF. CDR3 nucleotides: TGTGCCAGCGGGAGCGGGGGGGAGAGCAATCAGCCCCAGCATTTT.

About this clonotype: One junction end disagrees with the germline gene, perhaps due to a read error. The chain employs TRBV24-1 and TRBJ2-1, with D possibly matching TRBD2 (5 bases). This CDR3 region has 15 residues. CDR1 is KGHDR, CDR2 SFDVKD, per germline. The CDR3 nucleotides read TGTGCTACCAGTGATTCCCTAGCCGTCTACAATGAGCAGCTCTTC. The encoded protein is CATSDSLAVYNEQLF.

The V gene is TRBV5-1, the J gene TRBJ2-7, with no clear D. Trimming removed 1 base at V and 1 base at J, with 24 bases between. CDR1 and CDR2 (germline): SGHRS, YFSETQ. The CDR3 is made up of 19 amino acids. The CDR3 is CASSLIPVTEASVSYEQYF. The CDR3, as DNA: TGCGCCAGCAGCTTGATTCCCGTCACAGAGGCCTCGGTTTCCTACGAGCAGTACTTC.

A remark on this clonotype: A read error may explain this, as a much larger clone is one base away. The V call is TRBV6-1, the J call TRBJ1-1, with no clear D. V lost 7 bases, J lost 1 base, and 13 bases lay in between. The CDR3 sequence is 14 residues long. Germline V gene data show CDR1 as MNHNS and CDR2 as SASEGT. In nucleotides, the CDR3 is TGTGCCAGCAAGCAAGGGAATGGGAACACTGAAGCTTTCTTT. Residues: CASKQGNGNTEAFF.

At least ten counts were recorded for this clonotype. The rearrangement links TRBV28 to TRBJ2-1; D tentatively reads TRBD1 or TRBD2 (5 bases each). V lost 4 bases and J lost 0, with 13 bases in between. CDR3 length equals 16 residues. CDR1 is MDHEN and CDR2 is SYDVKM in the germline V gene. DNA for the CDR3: TGTGCCAGCAGTTCCCCCGGGGACGCCTCCTACAATGAGCAGTTCTTC. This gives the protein CASSSPGDASYNEQFF.

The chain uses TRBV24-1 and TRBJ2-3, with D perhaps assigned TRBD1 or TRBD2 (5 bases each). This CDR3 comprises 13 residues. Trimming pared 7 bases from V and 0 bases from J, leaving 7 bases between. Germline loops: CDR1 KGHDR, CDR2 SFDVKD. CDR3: CATSGASTDTQYF. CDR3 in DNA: TGTGCCACCAGCGGGGCTAGCACAGATACGCAGTATTTT.

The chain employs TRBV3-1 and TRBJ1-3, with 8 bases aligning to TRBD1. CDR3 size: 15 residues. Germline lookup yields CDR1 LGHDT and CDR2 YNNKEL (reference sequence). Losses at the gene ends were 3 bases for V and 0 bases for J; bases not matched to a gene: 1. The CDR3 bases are TGTGCCAGCAGCCAGGACAGGGACTCTGGAAACACCATATATTTT. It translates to CASSQDRDSGNTIYF. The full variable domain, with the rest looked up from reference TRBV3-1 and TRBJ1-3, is DTAVSQTPKYLVTQMGNDKSIKCEQNLGHDTMYWYKQDSKKFLKIMFSYNNKELIINETVPNRFSPKSPDKAHLNLHINSLELGDSAVYFCASSQDRDSGNTIYFGEGSWLTVV.

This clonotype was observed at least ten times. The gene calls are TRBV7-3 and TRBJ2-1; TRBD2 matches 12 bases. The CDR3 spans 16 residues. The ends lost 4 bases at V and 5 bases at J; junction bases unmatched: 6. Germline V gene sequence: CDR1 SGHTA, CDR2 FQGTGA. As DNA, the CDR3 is TGTGCCAGCAGCTCAGGACTAGCGGGATCTAACAATGAGCAGTTCTTC. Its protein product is CASSSGLAGSNNEQFF.

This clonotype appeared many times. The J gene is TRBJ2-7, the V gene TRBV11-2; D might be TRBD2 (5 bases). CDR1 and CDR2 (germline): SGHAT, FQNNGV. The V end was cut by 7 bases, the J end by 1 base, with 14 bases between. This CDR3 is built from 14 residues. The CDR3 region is CASNSKGASYEQYF. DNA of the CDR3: TGTGCCAGCAATTCCAAGGGAGCGTCCTACGAGCAGTACTTC.

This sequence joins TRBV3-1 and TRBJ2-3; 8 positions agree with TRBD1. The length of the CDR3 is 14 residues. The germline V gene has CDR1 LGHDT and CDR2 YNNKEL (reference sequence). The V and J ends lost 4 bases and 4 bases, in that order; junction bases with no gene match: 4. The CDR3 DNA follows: TGTGCCAGCAGCCGATGGGGACAGGCAGATACGCAGTATTTT. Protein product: CASSRWGQADTQYF.

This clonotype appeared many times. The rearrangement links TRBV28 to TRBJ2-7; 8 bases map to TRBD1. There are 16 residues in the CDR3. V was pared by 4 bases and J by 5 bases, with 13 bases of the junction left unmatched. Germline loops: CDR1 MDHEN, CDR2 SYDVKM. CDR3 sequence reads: CASSSQGAQEPHEQYF. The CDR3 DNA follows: TGTGCCAGCAGTTCCCAGGGGGCGCAGGAACCACACGAGCAGTACTTC.

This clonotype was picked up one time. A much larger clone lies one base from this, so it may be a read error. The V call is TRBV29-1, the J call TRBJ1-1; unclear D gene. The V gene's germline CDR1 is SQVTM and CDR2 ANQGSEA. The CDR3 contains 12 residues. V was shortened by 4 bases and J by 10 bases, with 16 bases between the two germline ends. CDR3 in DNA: TGCAGCGTTGGAGATCGCTCCCCGGGAGCTTTCTTT. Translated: CSVGDRSPGAFF.

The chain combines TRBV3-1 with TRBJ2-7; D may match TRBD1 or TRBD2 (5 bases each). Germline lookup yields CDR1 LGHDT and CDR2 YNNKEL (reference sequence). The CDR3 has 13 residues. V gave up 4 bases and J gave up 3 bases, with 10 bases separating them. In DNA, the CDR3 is TGTGCCAGCAGCCCTCCGGGACGCTACGAGCAGTACTTC. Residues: CASSPPGRYEQYF.

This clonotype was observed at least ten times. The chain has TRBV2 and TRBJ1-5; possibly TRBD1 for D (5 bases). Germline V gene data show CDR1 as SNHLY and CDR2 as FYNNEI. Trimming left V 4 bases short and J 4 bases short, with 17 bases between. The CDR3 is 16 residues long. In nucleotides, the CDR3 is TGTGCCAGCAGTGGTCGGGGGGGTAGACGTAATCAGCCCCAGCATTTT. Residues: CASSGRGGRRNQPQHF. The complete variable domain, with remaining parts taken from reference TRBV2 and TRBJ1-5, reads EPEVTQTPSHQVTQMGQEVILRCVPISNHLYFYWYRQILGQKVEFLVSFYNNEISEKSEIFDDQFSVERPDGSNFTLKIRSTKLEDSAMYFCASSGRGGRRNQPQHFGDGTRLSIL.

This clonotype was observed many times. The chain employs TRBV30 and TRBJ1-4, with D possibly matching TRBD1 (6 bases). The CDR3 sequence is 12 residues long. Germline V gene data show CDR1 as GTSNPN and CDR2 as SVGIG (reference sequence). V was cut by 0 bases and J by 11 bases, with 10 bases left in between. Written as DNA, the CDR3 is TGTGCCTGGAGTGTAGAGGGGGGGAAACTGTTTTTT. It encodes CAWSVEGGKLFF. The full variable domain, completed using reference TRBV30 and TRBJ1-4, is SQTIHQWPATLVQPVGSPLSLECTVEGTSNPNLYWYRQAAGRGLQLLFYSVGIGQISSEVPQNLSASRPQDRQFILSSKKLLLSDSGFYLCAWSVEGGKLFFGSGTQLSVL.

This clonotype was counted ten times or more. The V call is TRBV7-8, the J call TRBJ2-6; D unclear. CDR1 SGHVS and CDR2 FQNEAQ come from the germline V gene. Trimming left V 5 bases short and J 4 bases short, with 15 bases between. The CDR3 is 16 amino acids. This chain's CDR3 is CASSPIGRPGANVLTF. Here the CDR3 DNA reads TGTGCCAGCAGCCCTATAGGACGGCCCGGGGCCAACGTCCTGACTTTC.

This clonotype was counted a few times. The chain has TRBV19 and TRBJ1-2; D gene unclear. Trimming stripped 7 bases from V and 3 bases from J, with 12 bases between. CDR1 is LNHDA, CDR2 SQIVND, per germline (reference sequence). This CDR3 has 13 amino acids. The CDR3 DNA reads TGTGCCAGTAAGTCATCTCGAGACTATGGCTACACCTTC. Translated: CASKSSRDYGYTF.

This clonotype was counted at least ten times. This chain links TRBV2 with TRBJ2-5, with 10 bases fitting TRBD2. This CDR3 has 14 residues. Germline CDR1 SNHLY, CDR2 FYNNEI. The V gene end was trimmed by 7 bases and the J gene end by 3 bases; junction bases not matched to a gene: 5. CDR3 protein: CASNRAGGKETQYF. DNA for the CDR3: TGTGCCAGCAATAGAGCGGGAGGGAAAGAGACCCAGTACTTC.

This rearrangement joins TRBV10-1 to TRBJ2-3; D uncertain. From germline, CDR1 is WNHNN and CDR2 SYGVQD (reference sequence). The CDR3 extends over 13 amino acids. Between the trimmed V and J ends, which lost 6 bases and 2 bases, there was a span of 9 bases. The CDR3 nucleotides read TGCGCCAGCAGCACCCCCCCCACAGATACGCAGTATTTT. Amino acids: CASSTPPTDTQYF.

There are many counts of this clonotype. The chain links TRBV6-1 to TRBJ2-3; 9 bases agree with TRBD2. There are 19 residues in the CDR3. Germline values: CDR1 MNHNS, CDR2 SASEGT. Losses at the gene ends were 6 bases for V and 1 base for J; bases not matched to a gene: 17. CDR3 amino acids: CASREGTAVREGRTDTQYF. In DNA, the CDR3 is TGTGCCAGCAGAGAGGGGACAGCTGTGCGGGAGGGACGCACAGATACGCAGTATTTT.

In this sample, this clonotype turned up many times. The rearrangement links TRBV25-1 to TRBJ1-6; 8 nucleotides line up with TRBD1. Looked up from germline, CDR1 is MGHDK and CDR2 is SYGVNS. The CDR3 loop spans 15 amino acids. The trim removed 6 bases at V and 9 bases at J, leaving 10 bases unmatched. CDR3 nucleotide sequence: TGTGCCAGCAGAGACGCCGGGACAGGTCGTTCACCCCTCCACTTT. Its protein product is CASRDAGTGRSPLHF.

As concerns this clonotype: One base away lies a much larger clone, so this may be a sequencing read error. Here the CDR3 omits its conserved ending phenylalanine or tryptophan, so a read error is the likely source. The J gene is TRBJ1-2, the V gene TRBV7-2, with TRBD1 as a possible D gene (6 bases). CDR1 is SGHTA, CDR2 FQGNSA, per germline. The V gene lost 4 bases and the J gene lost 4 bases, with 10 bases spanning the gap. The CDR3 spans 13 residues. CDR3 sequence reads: CASSSEQGYGYTL. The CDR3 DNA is TGTGCCAGCAGCTCAGAACAGGGCTATGGCTACACCCTC.

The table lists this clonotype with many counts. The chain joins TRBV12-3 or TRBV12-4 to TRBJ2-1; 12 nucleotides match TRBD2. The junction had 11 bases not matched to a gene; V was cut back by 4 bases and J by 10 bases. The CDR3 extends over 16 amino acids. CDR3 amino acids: CASSSLGTSGRKEQFF. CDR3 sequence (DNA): TGTGCCAGCAGTTCCCTCGGGACTAGCGGGCGGAAAGAGCAGTTCTTC.

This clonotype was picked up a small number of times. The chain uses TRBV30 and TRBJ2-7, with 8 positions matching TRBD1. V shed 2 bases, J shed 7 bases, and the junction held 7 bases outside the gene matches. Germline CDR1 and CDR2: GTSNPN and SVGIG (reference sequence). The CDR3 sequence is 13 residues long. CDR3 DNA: TGTGCCTGGAGTAGGACAGGGCAAAGAGAGCAGTACTTC. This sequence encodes CAWSRTGQREQYF.

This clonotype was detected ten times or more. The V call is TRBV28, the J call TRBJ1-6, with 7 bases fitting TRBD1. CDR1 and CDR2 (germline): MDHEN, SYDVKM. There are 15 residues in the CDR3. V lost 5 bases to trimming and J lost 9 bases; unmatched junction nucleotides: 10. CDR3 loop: CASSPRQGKGSPLHF. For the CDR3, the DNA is TGTGCCAGCAGTCCTAGACAGGGCAAGGGTTCACCCCTCCACTTT.

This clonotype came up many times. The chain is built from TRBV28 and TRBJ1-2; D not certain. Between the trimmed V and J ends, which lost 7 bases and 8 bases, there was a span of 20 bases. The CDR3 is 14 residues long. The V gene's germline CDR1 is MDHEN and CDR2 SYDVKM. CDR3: CASTPPRHAGGYTF. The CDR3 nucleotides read TGTGCCAGCACCCCCCCGCGTCACGCCGGAGGCTACACCTTC.

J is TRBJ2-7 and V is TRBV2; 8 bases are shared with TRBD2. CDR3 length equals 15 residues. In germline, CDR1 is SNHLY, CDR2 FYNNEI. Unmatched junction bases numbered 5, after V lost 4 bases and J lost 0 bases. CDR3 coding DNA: TGTGCCAGCAGTGCTAGCGGGTTTGACTCCTACGAGCAGTACTTC. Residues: CASSASGFDSYEQYF.

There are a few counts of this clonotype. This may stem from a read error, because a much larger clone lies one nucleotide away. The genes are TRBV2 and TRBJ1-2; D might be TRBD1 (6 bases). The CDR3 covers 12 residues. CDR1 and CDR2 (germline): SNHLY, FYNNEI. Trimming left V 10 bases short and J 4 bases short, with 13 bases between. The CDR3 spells CANRAGSYGYTF. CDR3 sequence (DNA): TGTGCCAACAGGGCGGGAAGCTATGGCTACACCTTC.